What follows is one T cell receptor (beta chain) and its context. The data were obtained in a study of blood T cell repertoires in COVID-19. Study summary: Sites in the United States, Italy and Spain provided acute and convalescent COVID-19 samples. Sources were T cells, B-cell-depleted T cells, or PBMCs; the material itself was cDNA or gDNA.

Libraries were prepared by immunoSEQ multiplex PCR; TCRdb keeps only in-frame clonotypes and omits some of them. The sample has more than 70,000 clones, approximately 86% seen once. The CDR3 runs to 14 residues. Trimming removed 4 bases at V and 2 bases at J, with 9 bases between. Germline V gene sequence: CDR1 SGHRS, CDR2 YFSETQ. The material sequenced was peripheral blood. This sequence was found in a man in his fifties with active or convalescent COVID-19. The chain has TRBV5-1 and TRBJ2-2; D is perhaps TRBD1 (6 bases). DNA for the CDR3: TGCGCCAGCAGCCCGACAGGAAACACCGGGGAGCTGTTTTTT. It encodes CASSPTGNTGELFF.